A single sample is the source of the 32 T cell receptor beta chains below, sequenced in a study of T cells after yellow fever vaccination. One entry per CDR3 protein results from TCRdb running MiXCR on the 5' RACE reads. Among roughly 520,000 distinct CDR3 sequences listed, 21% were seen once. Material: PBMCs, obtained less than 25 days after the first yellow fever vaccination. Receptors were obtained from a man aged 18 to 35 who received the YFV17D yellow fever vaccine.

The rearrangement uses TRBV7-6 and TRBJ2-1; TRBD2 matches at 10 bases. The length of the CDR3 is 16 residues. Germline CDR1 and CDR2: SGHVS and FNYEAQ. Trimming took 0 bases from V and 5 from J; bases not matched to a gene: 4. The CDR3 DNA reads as TGTGCCAGCAGCTTAGCTGAGGGGACTAGCGACAATGAGCAGTTCTTC. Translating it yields CASSLAEGTSDNEQFF.

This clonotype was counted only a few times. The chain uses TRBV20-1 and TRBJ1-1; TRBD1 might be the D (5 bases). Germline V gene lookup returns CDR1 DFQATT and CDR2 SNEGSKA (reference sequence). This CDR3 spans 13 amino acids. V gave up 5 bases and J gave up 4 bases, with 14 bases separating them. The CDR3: CSAHINQGTEAFF. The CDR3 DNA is TGCAGTGCTCATATTAATCAGGGCACTGAAGCTTTCTTT.

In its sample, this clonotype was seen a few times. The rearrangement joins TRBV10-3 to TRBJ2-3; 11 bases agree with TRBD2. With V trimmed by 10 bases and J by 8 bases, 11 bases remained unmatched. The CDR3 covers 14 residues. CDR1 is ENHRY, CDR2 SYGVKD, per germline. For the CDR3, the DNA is TGTGCCAGCTTAGAAACTAGCGGGGGCTCTACGCAGTATTTT. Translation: CASLETSGGSTQYF.

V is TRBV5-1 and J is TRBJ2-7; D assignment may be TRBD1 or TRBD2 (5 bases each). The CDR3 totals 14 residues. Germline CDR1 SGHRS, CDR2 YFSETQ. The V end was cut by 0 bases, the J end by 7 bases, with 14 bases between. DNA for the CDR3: TGCGCCAGCAGCTTGGGAGGGGAAGAGGGAGAGCAGTACGTC. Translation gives CASSLGGEEGEQYV.

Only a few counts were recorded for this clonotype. The CDR3 nucleotides read TGTGCCAGCAGCCGACCGGGGGAAGGTGCCAAAAACATTCAGTACTTC. It specifies CASSRPGEGAKNIQYF. This chain links TRBV9 with TRBJ2-4; possible D gene TRBD2, 6 bases. The CDR3 extends over 16 amino acids. Germline loops: CDR1 SGDLS, CDR2 YYNGEE. V lost 4 bases to trimming and J lost 1 base, with 15 bases between them. Based on the CDR3 plus reference TRBV9 and TRBJ2-4, the full variable domain is DSGVTQTPKHLITATGQRVTLRCSPRSGDLSVYWYQQSLDQGLQFLIQYYNGEERAKGNILERFSAQQFPDLHSELNLSSLELGDSALYFCASSRPGEGAKNIQYFGAGTRLSVL.

The CDR3 nucleotides are TGCGCCAGCAGCTTGGTGGGTAGCGGGGTTGAGCAGTTCTTC. As protein: CASSLVGSGVEQFF. V is TRBV5-1 and J is TRBJ2-1; TRBD2 matches at 8 bases. V shed 0 bases, J shed 9 bases, and the junction held 5 bases outside the gene matches. In germline, CDR1 is SGHRS, CDR2 YFSETQ. The length of the CDR3 is 14 residues.

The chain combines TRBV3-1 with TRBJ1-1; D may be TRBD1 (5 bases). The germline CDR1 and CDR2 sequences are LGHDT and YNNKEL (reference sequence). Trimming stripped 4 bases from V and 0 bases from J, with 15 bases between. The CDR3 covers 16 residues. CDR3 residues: CASSRFPTTVNTEAFF. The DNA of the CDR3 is TGTGCCAGCAGCCGCTTTCCTACGACAGTGAACACTGAAGCTTTCTTT.

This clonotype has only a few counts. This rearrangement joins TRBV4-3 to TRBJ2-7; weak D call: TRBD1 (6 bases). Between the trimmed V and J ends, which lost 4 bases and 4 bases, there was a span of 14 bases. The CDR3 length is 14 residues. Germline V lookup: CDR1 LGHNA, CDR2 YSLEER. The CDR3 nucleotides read TGCGCCAGCAGCCCAAGACAGGAAAGTTACGAGCAGTACTTC. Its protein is CASSPRQESYEQYF.

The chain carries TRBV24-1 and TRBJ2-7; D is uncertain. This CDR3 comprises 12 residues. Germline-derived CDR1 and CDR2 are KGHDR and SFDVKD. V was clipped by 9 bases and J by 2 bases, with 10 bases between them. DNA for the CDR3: TGTGCCACCTATGACGGAGCCTACGAGCAGTACTTC. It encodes CATYDGAYEQYF.

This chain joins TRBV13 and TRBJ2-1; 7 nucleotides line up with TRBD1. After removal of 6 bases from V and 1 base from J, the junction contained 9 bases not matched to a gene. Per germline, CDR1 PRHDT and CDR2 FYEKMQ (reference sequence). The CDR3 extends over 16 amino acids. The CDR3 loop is CASRQRGRGSYNEQFF. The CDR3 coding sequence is TGTGCCAGCAGACAGAGGGGGCGAGGGTCCTACAATGAGCAGTTCTTC.

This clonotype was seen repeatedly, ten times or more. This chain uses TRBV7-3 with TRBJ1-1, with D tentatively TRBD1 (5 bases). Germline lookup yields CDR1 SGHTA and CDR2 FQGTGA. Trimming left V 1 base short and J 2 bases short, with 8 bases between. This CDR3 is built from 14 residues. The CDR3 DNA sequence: TGTGCCAGCAGCTTAATGGGGGGAAACACTGAAGCTTTCTTT. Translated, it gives CASSLMGGNTEAFF.

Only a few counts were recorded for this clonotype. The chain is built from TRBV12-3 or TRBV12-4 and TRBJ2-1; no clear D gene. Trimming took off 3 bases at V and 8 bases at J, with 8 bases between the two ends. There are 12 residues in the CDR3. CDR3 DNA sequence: TGTGCCAGCAGTTTTCCTCTAGATGAGCAGTTCTTC. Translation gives CASSFPLDEQFF.

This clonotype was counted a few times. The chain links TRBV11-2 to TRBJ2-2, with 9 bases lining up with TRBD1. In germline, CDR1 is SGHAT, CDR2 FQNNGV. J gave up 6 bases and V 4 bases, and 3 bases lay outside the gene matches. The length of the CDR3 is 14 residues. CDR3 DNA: TGTGCCAGCAGCTCGACAGGGGGTCCCGGGGAGCTGTTTTTT. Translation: CASSSTGGPGELFF.

CDR3 DNA sequence: TGCGCCAGCAGCTTGGCCGGACCCCTTTCACCCCTCCACTTT. Translation: CASSLAGPLSPLHF. The J gene is TRBJ1-6, the V gene TRBV5-1; D is undetermined. V was clipped by 0 bases and J by 9 bases, with 10 bases between them. There are 14 residues in the CDR3. Germline V gives CDR1 SGHRS, CDR2 YFSETQ.

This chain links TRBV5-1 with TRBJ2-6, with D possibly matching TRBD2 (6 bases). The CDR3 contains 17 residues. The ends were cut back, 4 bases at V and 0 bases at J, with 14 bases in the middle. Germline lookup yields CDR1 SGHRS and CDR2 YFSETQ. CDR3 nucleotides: TGCGCCAGCAGCAGGGACTTCGGACTCTCTGGGGCCAACGTCCTGACTTTC. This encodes CASSRDFGLSGANVLTF.

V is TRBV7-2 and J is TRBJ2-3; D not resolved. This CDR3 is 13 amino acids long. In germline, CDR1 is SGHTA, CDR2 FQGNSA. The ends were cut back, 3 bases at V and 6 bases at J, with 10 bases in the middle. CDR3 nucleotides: TGTGCCAGCAGCTTTGATAGAGCTGATACGCAGTATTTT. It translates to CASSFDRADTQYF.

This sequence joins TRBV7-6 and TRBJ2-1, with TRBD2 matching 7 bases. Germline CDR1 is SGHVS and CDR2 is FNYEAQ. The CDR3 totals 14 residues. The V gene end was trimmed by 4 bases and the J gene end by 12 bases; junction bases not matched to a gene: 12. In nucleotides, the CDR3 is TGTGCCAGCAGCTCTCCGACTAGCCCCCCGGGGCAGTTCTTC. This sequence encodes CASSSPTSPPGQFF.

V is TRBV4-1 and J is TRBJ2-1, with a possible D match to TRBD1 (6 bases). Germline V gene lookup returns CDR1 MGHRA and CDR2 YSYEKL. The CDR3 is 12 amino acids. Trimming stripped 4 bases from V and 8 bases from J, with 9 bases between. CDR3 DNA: TGCGCCAGCAGCCGCCAGGGGTATGAGCAGTTCTTC. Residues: CASSRQGYEQFF.

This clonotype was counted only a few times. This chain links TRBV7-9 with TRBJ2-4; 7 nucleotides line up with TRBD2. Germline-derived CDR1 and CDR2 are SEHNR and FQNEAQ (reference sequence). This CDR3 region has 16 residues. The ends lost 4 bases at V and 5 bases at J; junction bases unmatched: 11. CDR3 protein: CASSSRGRVGENIQYF. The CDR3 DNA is TGTGCCAGCAGCTCACGGGGGAGGGTAGGAGAAAACATTCAGTACTTC.

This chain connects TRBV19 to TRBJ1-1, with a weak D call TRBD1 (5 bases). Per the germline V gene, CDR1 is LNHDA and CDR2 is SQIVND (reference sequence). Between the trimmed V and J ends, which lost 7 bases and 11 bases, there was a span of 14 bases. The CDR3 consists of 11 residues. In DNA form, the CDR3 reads TGTGCCAGTATAAGCGGGGGGGACGCTTTCTTT. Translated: CASISGGDAFF.

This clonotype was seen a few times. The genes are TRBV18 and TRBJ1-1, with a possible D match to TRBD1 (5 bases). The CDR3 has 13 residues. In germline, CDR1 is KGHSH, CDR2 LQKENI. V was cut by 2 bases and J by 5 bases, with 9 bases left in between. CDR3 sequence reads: CASSPSGRTEAFF. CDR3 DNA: TGTGCCAGCTCACCATCAGGGAGGACTGAAGCTTTCTTT. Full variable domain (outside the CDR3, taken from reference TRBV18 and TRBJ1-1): NAGVMQNPRHLVRRRGQEARLRCSPMKGHSHVYWYRQLPEEGLKFMVYLQKENIIDESGMPKERFSAEFPKEGPSILRIQQVVRGDSAAYFCASSPSGRTEAFFGQGTRLTVV.

CDR3 coding DNA: TGTGCCAGCAGACTGACTAGCGGGGGCGCAGATACGCAGTATTTT. This encodes CASRLTSGGADTQYF. The chain recombines TRBV12-3 or TRBV12-4 with TRBJ2-3, with 12 bases fitting TRBD2. V shed 6 bases and J 4 bases; nucleotides not matched to a gene: 5. The CDR3 runs 15 residues.

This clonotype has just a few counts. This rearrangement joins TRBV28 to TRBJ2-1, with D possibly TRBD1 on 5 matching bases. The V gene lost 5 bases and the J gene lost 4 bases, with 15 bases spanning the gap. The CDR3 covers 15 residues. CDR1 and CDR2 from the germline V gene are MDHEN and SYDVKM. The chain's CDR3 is CASSLDTGPYNEQFF. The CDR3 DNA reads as TGTGCCAGCAGTCTGGACACCGGCCCTTACAATGAGCAGTTCTTC. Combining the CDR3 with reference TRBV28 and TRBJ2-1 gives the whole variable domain DVKVTQSSRYLVKRTGEKVFLECVQDMDHENMFWYRQDPGLGLRLIYFSYDVKMKEKGDIPEGYSVSREKKERFSLILESASTNQTSMYLCASSLDTGPYNEQFFGPGTRLTVL.

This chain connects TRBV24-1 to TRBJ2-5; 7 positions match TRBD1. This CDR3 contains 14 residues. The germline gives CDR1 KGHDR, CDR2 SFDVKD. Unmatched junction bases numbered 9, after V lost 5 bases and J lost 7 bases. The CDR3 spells CATSALRGPGTQYF. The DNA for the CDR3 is TGTGCCACCAGTGCCCTAAGGGGGCCTGGGACCCAGTACTTC.

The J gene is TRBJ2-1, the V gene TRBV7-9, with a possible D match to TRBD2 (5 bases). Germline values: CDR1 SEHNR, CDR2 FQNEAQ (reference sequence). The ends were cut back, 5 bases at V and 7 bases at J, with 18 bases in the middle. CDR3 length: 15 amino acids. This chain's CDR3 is CASSRVAGPGNEQFF. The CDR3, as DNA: TGTGCCAGCAGCCGAGTGGCGGGCCCCGGGAATGAGCAGTTCTTC.

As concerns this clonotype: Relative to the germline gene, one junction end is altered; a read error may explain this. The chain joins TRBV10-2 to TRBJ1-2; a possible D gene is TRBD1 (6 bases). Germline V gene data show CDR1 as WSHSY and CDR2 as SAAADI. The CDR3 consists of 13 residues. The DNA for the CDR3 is TGCGCCAGCAGCGCGGACAGAAACTATGGCTACAACTTC. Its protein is CASSADRNYGYNF.

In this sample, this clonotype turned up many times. The CDR3, as DNA: TGTGCCAGCAAGTTGGGACACCATAATGAAAAACTGTTTTTT. Translation: CASKLGHHNEKLFF. This sequence joins TRBV27 and TRBJ1-4; D might be TRBD1 (6 bases). The ends were cut back, 7 bases at V and 4 bases at J, with 13 bases in the middle. CDR3 length equals 14 residues. The germline CDR1 and CDR2 sequences are MNHEY and SMNVEV (reference sequence).

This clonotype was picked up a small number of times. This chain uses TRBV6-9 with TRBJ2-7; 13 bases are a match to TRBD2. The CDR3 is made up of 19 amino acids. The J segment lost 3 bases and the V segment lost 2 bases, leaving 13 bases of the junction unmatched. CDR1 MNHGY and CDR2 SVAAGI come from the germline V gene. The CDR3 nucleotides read TGTGCCAGCAGTTATCTTTCAACTAGCGGGGGGGCTTCAAGCTACGAGCAGTACGTC. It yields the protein CASSYLSTSGGASSYEQYV.

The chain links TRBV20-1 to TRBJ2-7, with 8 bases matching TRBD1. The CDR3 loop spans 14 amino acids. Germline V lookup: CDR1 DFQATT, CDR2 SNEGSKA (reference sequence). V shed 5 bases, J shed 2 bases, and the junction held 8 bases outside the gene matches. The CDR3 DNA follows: TGCAGTGCTGTCTCGGGACAGGTAGCCTACGAGCAGTACGTC. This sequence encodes CSAVSGQVAYEQYV.

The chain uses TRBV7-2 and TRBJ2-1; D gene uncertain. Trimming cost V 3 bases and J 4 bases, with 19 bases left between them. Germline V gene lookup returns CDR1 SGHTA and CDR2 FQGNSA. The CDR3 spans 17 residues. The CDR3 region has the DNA TGTGCCAGCAGCTTCTCCAGAACCCTCTCGATATACAATGAGCAGTTCTTC. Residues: CASSFSRTLSIYNEQFF. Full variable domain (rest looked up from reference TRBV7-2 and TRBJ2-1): GAGVSQSPSNKVTEKGKDVELRCDPISGHTALYWYRQSLGQGLEFLIYFQGNSAPDKSGLPSDRFSAERTGGSVSTLTIQRTQQEDSAVYLCASSFSRTLSIYNEQFFGPGTRLTVL.

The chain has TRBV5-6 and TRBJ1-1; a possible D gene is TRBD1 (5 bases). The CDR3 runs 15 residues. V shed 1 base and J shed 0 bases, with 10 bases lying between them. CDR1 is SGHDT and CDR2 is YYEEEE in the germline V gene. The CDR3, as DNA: TGTGCCAGCAGCTTGACCACAGGAGTGAACACTGAAGCTTTCTTT. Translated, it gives CASSLTTGVNTEAFF.

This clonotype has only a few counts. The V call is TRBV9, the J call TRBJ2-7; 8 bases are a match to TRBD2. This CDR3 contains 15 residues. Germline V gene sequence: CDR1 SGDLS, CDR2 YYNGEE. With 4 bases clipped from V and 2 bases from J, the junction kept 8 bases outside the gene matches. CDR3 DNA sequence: TGTGCCAGCAGCCCTAGAGGGGGACTAGCCTACGAGCAGTACTTC. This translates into CASSPRGGLAYEQYF.